The present entry profiles one T cell receptor (beta chain) with its context. Its antigen is not known. The data are from a study of cytomegalovirus exposure and HLA in healthy donors. General study findings and limits: Available immune exposure information was restricted to CMV serostatus only.

PCR involved 60 Vbeta and 13 Jbeta primers. The repertoire was sequenced with immunoSEQ multiplex PCR; TCRdb's copy has only in-frame clones and lacks some. This sample has 130,000 or so clones, with approximately 77% found just once. The germline gives CDR1 ENHRY, CDR2 SYGVKD. This CDR3 region has 14 residues. V shed 4 bases and J 5 bases; nucleotides not matched to a gene: 6. The chain joins TRBV10-3 to TRBJ2-5; 8 bases map to TRBD1. The TCR was taken from a woman between 35 and 50 years old in good health and CMV-seronegative. The sample was PBMCs. In DNA form, the CDR3 reads TGTGCCATCAGTGCGACAGGGGTGGGGGAGACCCAGTACTTC. As protein: CAISATGVGETQYF.